A single sample is the source of the 28 T cell receptor beta chains below, sequenced in a study of hypomethylating agent response in myelodysplastic syndrome. Clones were read by immunoSEQ multiplex PCR, and TCRdb kept only the in-frame ones, dropping some. Of some 6,200 clones listed, roughly 80% are singletons. The specimen was bone marrow, collected before or after starting hypomethylating agent treatment for myelodysplastic syndrome (not recorded which). The receptors were gathered from a human donor with myelodysplastic syndrome.

The chain uses TRBV7-9 and TRBJ2-1; D gene uncertain. Germline V gene lookup returns CDR1 SEHNR and CDR2 FQNEAQ (reference sequence). V dropped 0 bases and J dropped 7 bases, with 7 bases sitting between them. The CDR3 runs to 13 residues. The CDR3 spells CASSLALRNEQFF. The CDR3, as DNA: TGTGCCAGCAGCTTAGCGCTGCGAAATGAGCAGTTCTTC.

The chain uses TRBV10-3 and TRBJ2-5, with D hard to call. CDR1 and CDR2 from the germline V gene are ENHRY and SYGVKD. V gave up 6 bases and J gave up 5 bases, with 10 bases separating them. The CDR3 length is 12 residues. DNA for the CDR3: TGTGCCATCAGCGCCAAAGGGGAGACCCAGTACTTC. This gives the protein CAISAKGETQYF.

The DNA of the CDR3 is TGTGCCAGCAGCCTTGATGGAGATACGCAGTATTTT. It is translated as CASSLDGDTQYF. The chain links TRBV6-4 to TRBJ2-3; D gene ambiguous. Germline V gives CDR1 MRHNA, CDR2 SNTAGT. The CDR3 contains 12 residues. Trimming stripped 6 bases from V and 5 bases from J, with 9 bases between.

This clone was seen once. V gene TRBV5-1 combines with J gene TRBJ2-1; D is undetermined. The CDR3 contains 11 residues. V lost 2 bases to trimming and J lost 7 bases, with 4 bases between them. Germline V CDR1 and CDR2: SGHRS, YFSETQ. The CDR3: CASSFNNEQFF. The DNA for the CDR3 is TGCGCCAGCAGCTTTAATAATGAGCAGTTCTTC.

The chain employs TRBV7-6 and TRBJ1-4; D is possibly TRBD1 (5 bases). V lost 8 bases, J lost 6 bases, and 10 bases lay in between. The length of the CDR3 is 12 residues. Per germline, CDR1 SGHVS and CDR2 FNYEAQ. CDR3 in amino acids: CASRGGDEKLFF. In DNA form, the CDR3 reads TGTGCCAGCCGGGGCGGTGATGAAAAACTGTTTTTT.

The chain joins TRBV28 to TRBJ2-2, with D tentatively TRBD2 (5 bases). Germline CDR1 MDHEN, CDR2 SYDVKM. The CDR3 has 14 residues. Between the trimmed V and J ends, which lost 6 bases and 7 bases, there was a span of 15 bases. Here the CDR3 reads CASRFGERGGELFF. DNA for the CDR3: TGTGCCAGCAGATTCGGGGAACGGGGCGGGGAGCTGTTTTTT.

This clone was found a few times. V is TRBV7-2 and J is TRBJ2-2, with D perhaps given as TRBD1 or TRBD2 (5 bases each). The CDR3 runs 18 residues. V was trimmed by 5 bases and J by 6 bases, leaving 25 bases between them. CDR1 SGHTA and CDR2 FQGNSA come from the germline V gene. CDR3 bases: TGTGCCAGCAGCGCAACCGGGGCCGGTCGCCACCGGGCCGGGGAGCTGTTTTTT. It specifies CASSATGAGRHRAGELFF. The full variable domain, in which reference TRBV7-2 and TRBJ2-2 provide the parts outside the CDR3, is GAGVSQSPSNKVTEKGKDVELRCDPISGHTALYWYRQSLGQGLEFLIYFQGNSAPDKSGLPSDRFSAERTGGSVSTLTIQRTQQEDSAVYLCASSATGAGRHRAGELFFGEGSRLTVL.

The chain combines TRBV10-3 with TRBJ1-5; 10 bases are shared with TRBD1. After removal of 0 bases from V and 2 bases from J, the junction contained 4 bases not matched to a gene. Germline CDR1 is ENHRY and CDR2 is SYGVKD. This CDR3 region has 17 residues. CDR3 coding DNA: TGTGCCATCAGTGAGTCGGGACAGGGGCGAGGCAATCAGCCCCAGCATTTT. Translation gives CAISESGQGRGNQPQHF.

This clone occurred once. V usage is TRBV5-6 and J usage is TRBJ2-1; the D gene is possibly TRBD2 (6 bases). The germline V gene encodes CDR1 SGHDT and CDR2 YYEEEE. The CDR3 has 17 residues. V was shortened by 3 bases and J by 1 base, with 17 bases between the two germline ends. CDR3 residues: CASSYFGTPLSYNEQFF. In DNA form, the CDR3 reads TGTGCCAGCAGCTATTTCGGGACTCCTCTTTCCTACAATGAGCAGTTCTTC.

The CDR3 sequence: CASSIEAQAGYEQYF. The CDR3 DNA sequence: TGTGCCAGTAGTATTGAGGCCCAAGCGGGCTACGAGCAGTACTTC. J is TRBJ2-7 and V is TRBV19, with a tentative D call TRBD2 (6 bases). V was pared by 3 bases and J by 3 bases, with 15 bases between. The CDR3 has 15 amino acids. Germline CDR1 and CDR2: LNHDA and SQIVND (reference sequence). The complete variable domain, with remaining parts taken from reference TRBV19 and TRBJ2-7, reads DGGITQSPKYLFRKEGQNVTLSCEQNLNHDAMYWYRQDPGQGLRLIYYSQIVNDFQKGDIAEGYSVSREKKESFPLTVTSAQKNPTAFYLCASSIEAQAGYEQYFGPGTRLTVT.

The V and J genes are TRBV5-1 and TRBJ2-6; possibly TRBD1 for D (5 bases). Germline V gene lookup returns CDR1 SGHRS and CDR2 YFSETQ. V gave up 4 bases and J gave up 4 bases, with 18 bases separating them. The CDR3 contains 17 residues. This CDR3 is CASSPETVQSGANVLTF. Written as DNA, the CDR3 is TGCGCCAGCAGCCCCGAGACAGTACAAAGCGGGGCCAACGTCCTGACTTTC.

The chain joins TRBV19 to TRBJ1-5, with D possibly being TRBD1 (6 bases). Per germline, CDR1 LNHDA and CDR2 SQIVND (reference sequence). The CDR3 is made up of 14 amino acids. The ends were cut back, 6 bases at V and 7 bases at J, with 16 bases in the middle. The CDR3 spells CASRLTGLGQPQHF. CDR3 DNA sequence: TGTGCCAGTAGACTTACAGGGCTAGGACAGCCCCAGCATTTT.

This chain uses TRBV28 with TRBJ1-4; tentative D call: TRBD1 (5 bases). This CDR3 spans 17 amino acids. Germline CDR1 and CDR2: MDHEN and SYDVKM. Trimming removed 3 bases from V and 0 bases from J, with 14 bases in between. The chain's CDR3 is CASSLPGPGATNEKLFF. DNA for the CDR3: TGTGCCAGCAGTTTGCCCGGCCCGGGGGCAACTAATGAAAAACTGTTTTTT. The full variable domain, with the rest looked up from reference TRBV28 and TRBJ1-4, is DVKVTQSSRYLVKRTGEKVFLECVQDMDHENMFWYRQDPGLGLRLIYFSYDVKMKEKGDIPEGYSVSREKKERFSLILESASTNQTSMYLCASSLPGPGATNEKLFFGSGTQLSVL.

This clone was detected a few times. The CDR3 region has the DNA TGTGCCAGCAGCTTAGAAGTTGGTGGCAATGAGCAGTTCTTC. This encodes CASSLEVGGNEQFF. The chain carries TRBV7-9 and TRBJ2-1; no definite D call. Deletions cut 1 base from V and 6 bases from J, with 10 bases between. Germline CDR1 is SEHNR and CDR2 is FQNEAQ (reference sequence). The CDR3 totals 14 residues.

The CDR3 DNA reads TGTGCCAGCAGATCGACTCCTACGACCCCCGGAGAGACCCAGTACTTC. Translating it yields CASRSTPTTPGETQYF. The chain has TRBV27 and TRBJ2-5; D gene ambiguous. Germline V lookup: CDR1 MNHEY, CDR2 SMNVEV (reference sequence). This CDR3 has 16 amino acids. Trimming took off 6 bases at V and 4 bases at J, with 21 bases between the two ends.

The chain has TRBV5-1 and TRBJ1-1; D not resolved. This CDR3 has 14 residues. Germline CDR1 reads SGHRS; CDR2 reads YFSETQ. V lost 0 bases and J 2 bases, leaving 8 bases between the germline ends. Here the CDR3 DNA reads TGCGCCAGCAGCTTGGAGGCAGAAAACACTGAAGCTTTCTTT. This encodes CASSLEAENTEAFF.

The chain uses TRBV27 and TRBJ2-3; no definite D call. Germline loops: CDR1 MNHEY, CDR2 SMNVEV (reference sequence). The V and J ends lost 2 bases and 3 bases respectively, with 6 bases between them. The CDR3 is 13 amino acids. The CDR3 nucleotides read TGTGCCAGCAGTTTAGGGGTGACAGATACGCAGTATTTT. It yields the protein CASSLGVTDTQYF.

The chain has TRBV5-1 and TRBJ1-2, with D possibly matching TRBD1 (6 bases). Germline lookup yields CDR1 SGHRS and CDR2 YFSETQ. V was shortened by 0 bases and J by 5 bases, with 20 bases between the two germline ends. There are 17 residues in the CDR3. CDR3 region: CASSLAPEQGHSYGYTF. CDR3 in DNA: TGCGCCAGCAGCTTGGCGCCCGAACAGGGACATTCATATGGCTACACCTTC. Drawing the rest from reference TRBV5-1 and TRBJ1-2, the complete variable domain is KAGVTQTPRYLIKTRGQQVTLSCSPISGHRSVSWYQQTPGQGLQFLFEYFSETQRNKGNFPGRFSGRQFSNSRSEMNVSTLELGDSALYLCASSLAPEQGHSYGYTFGSGTRLTVV.

The chain couples TRBV19 to TRBJ2-6, with D perhaps matching TRBD1 (6 bases). The germline gives CDR1 LNHDA, CDR2 SQIVND (reference sequence). V was clipped by 3 bases and J by 0 bases, with 9 bases between them. This CDR3 region has 16 residues. This CDR3 is CASSIRTVSGANVLTF. For the CDR3, the DNA is TGTGCCAGTAGTATTAGGACAGTCTCTGGGGCCAACGTCCTGACTTTC.

The sample holds one count of this clone. V and J are TRBV7-9 and TRBJ2-7, with TRBD1 identical over 8 bases. J lost 1 base, V lost 3 bases, and 8 bases had no gene match. The germline V gene has CDR1 SEHNR and CDR2 FQNEAQ (reference sequence). The CDR3 contains 16 residues. The CDR3 DNA reads TGTGCCAGCAGCTTTTTACGCAGGGGGCTTTCCTACGAGCAGTACTTC. This codes for CASSFLRRGLSYEQYF.

The table lists this clone with a few counts. The chain joins TRBV28 to TRBJ2-1; 8 bases align to TRBD2. CDR3 size: 13 residues. Germline V gene data show CDR1 as MDHEN and CDR2 as SYDVKM. With V trimmed by 2 bases and J by 9 bases, 3 bases remained unmatched. The CDR3 here is CASSLGTSGEQFF. In nucleotides, the CDR3 is TGTGCCAGCAGTTTAGGTACTAGCGGTGAGCAGTTCTTC.

This chain joins TRBV19 and TRBJ1-2, with 7 bases identical to TRBD1. CDR1 and CDR2 (germline): LNHDA, SQIVND (reference sequence). The length of the CDR3 is 16 residues. Trimming removed 0 bases from V and 2 bases from J; junction bases left unmatched: 6. CDR3 DNA sequence: TGTGCCAGTAGTATAGATAGGGACAGCAAGAACTATGGCTACACCTTC. It translates to CASSIDRDSKNYGYTF.

CDR3 nucleotide sequence: TGTGCCATCGCGGAAGCGGGGTACTCCTACGAGCAGTACTTC. This translates into CAIAEAGYSYEQYF. This chain joins TRBV10-3 and TRBJ2-7; 7 bases align to TRBD2. This CDR3 is built from 14 residues. V trimming: 8 bases; J trimming: 0 bases; junction bases outside the gene matches: 7. In germline, CDR1 is ENHRY, CDR2 SYGVKD.

This clone is medium-sized within its sample. This chain uses TRBV19 with TRBJ1-2; D not resolved. V was clipped by 5 bases and J by 8 bases, with 12 bases between them. The V gene's germline CDR1 is LNHDA and CDR2 SQIVND (reference sequence). The CDR3 loop spans 12 amino acids. The CDR3: CASSGIKWGYTF. DNA of the CDR3: TGTGCCAGTAGTGGAATTAAGTGGGGCTACACCTTC.

This chain uses TRBV27 with TRBJ2-2; D is unresolved. V lost 1 base and J lost 4, with 4 bases in between. The CDR3 covers 13 residues. In germline, CDR1 is MNHEY, CDR2 SMNVEV (reference sequence). CDR3 DNA: TGTGCCAGCAGTTTATGGGGCACCGGGGAGCTGTTTTTT. Its protein product is CASSLWGTGELFF.

The chain is built from TRBV5-1 and TRBJ2-1; unclear D gene. This CDR3 has 13 amino acids. Trimming removed 2 bases at V and 6 bases at J, with 9 bases between. Looked up from germline, CDR1 is SGHRS and CDR2 is YFSETQ. CDR3 protein: CASSFGRPNEQFF. The CDR3 DNA follows: TGCGCCAGCAGCTTTGGACGGCCCAATGAGCAGTTCTTC. Full variable domain (remainder filled in from reference TRBV5-1 and TRBJ2-1): KAGVTQTPRYLIKTRGQQVTLSCSPISGHRSVSWYQQTPGQGLQFLFEYFSETQRNKGNFPGRFSGRQFSNSRSEMNVSTLELGDSALYLCASSFGRPNEQFFGPGTRLTVL.

This sequence joins TRBV7-9 and TRBJ2-5; D gene unclear. The CDR3 contains 13 residues. The ends were cut back, 0 bases at V and 5 bases at J, with 7 bases in the middle. Germline lookup yields CDR1 SEHNR and CDR2 FQNEAQ (reference sequence). The CDR3 loop reads CASSLAGIETQYF. Written as DNA, the CDR3 is TGTGCCAGCAGCTTAGCGGGAATCGAGACCCAGTACTTC. Variable domain in full (rest from reference TRBV7-9 and TRBJ2-5): DTGVSQNPRHKITKRGQNVTFRCDPISEHNRLYWYRQTLGQGPEFLTYFQNEAQLEKSRLLSDRFSAERPKGSFSTLEIQRTEQGDSAMYLCASSLAGIETQYFGPGTRLLVL.

The chain links TRBV6-5 to TRBJ2-7; D tentatively reads TRBD1 or TRBD2 (5 bases each). Between the trimmed V and J ends, which lost 4 bases and 8 bases, there was a span of 15 bases. The germline V gene encodes CDR1 MNHEY and CDR2 SVGAGI. This CDR3 contains 13 residues. The CDR3 here is CASSSIRGSQQYF. As DNA, the CDR3 is TGTGCCAGCAGTTCAATCCGGGGCTCGCAGCAGTACTTC.